This entry is about one T cell receptor (beta chain). TCRdb derives one entry per CDR3 protein from the 5' RACE reads, leaving out DNA. This sample's table has 350,000 to 450,000 distinct CDR3 sequences. The sample comes from a study of T cells expressing NK-cell markers. Study background: Seven sequenced donors out of eight were HCMV-seropositive, one seronegative.

Looked up from germline, CDR1 is MNHNS and CDR2 is SASEGT. CDR3 length equals 16 residues. The sample consisted of blood T cells: a sorted CD56 or NKG2C T cell subset, CD4+ or CD8+ T cells, or bulk PBMC T cells (not recorded which). This receptor was identified in a man aged 18 to 69 in good health. V gene TRBV6-1 combines with J gene TRBJ2-1; TCRdb's D call of TRBD2 is untestable without DNA. The CDR3 sequence: CASRTIAGGNNNEQFF.